The clone carrying this T cell receptor beta chain was counted only a few times. Its antigen is unidentified. The record originates from a study of early T cells in non-severe SARS-CoV-2 infection. Study as a whole: RNA in bulk from unsorted whole blood was sequenced, and chains were unpaired. The study's findings and limits: Anti-spike CD8 responses were favored in VDJdb matching, and private and CD4 specificities were missed.

Germline assignment: CDR1 DFQATT and CDR2 SNEGSKA (reference sequence). The CDR3 contains 12 residues. With 3 bases removed from V and 9 bases from J, the gap between germline ends came to 12 bases. Individual cDNA molecules received unique molecular identifiers. Via MiXCR, TCRdb re-called the 5' RACE reads, giving one row per CDR3 protein. There are 83,000 or so distinct CDR3 sequences in the sample; 10% occur only once, and around 8% lies in the top ten. This sequence originates from an adult who was a healthcare worker with PCR-confirmed SARS-CoV-2 infection or an uninfected control (not recorded which). V and J are TRBV20-1 and TRBJ2-1; D not certain. This material consisted of whole blood, taken at baseline. This chain's CDR3 is CSASKVLGEQFF. The CDR3 DNA follows: TGCAGTGCTAGCAAAGTTCTTGGTGAGCAGTTCTTC.